This TCR beta chain is drawn from a study of T cell changes during pregnancy in multiple sclerosis. TCRdb keeps only in-frame clones here, not all; method: immunoSEQ multiplex PCR. The top ten hold 9.5% to 10% of the sample, which has more than 25,000 clones, 87% seen once. The germline V gene encodes CDR1 MNHEY and CDR2 SVGAGI. This CDR3 has 15 amino acids. Trimming shortened V by 6 bases and J by 2 bases, and 13 bases separated the two germline ends. The chain combines TRBV6-5 with TRBJ2-2; a weak D match, TRBD1 (6 bases). Source: CD8+ T cells from peripheral blood mononuclear cells, taken in the first trimester of pregnancy. The sequence came from a female donor with multiple sclerosis, enrolled in a pregnancy study. This CDR3 reads CASRDPGQNTGELFF. The CDR3 bases are TGTGCCAGCAGGGATCCGGGACAAAACACCGGGGAGCTGTTTTTT.